A selection of T cell receptor beta chains follows, all from one sample in a study of EBV T-cell therapy then PD-1 blockade in nasopharyngeal carcinoma. The data were produced by immunoSEQ multiplex PCR, yet TCRdb's version contains in-frame clones alone and is incomplete. The repertoire includes 15,000 or so clones, roughly 88% of them detected once, and roughly 29% sits in the top ten. These receptors' antigens are unknown. Sequenced material: CD8+ T cells from blood, taken at day 0 from a patient whose treatment included autologous EBV-specific T cells and nivolumab. The receptors shown here come from a man aged 40-50 years with nasopharyngeal carcinoma. CDR3s include the opening cysteine and the closing phenylalanine or tryptophan. The D gene is left open where the match is weak. A row's size may be missing; if present it is once, few, many or a size class.

D gene: NA
V gene: TRBV7-2
clone size: NA
J gene: TRBJ1-2
CDR3 protein: CASSSGRLYGYTF
CDR3 DNA: TGTGCCAGCAGCTCCGGACGGCTCTATGGCTACACCTTC

D gene: TRBD2
V gene: TRBV4-2
clone size: NA
J gene: TRBJ2-3
CDR3 protein: CASSQVGSGGIDTQYF
CDR3 DNA: TGTGCCAGCAGCCAAGTCGGCAGCGGGGGGATAGATACGCAGTATTTT

D gene: NA
V gene: TRBV7-8
clone size: once
J gene: TRBJ1-3
CDR3 protein: CASSPLEGTKRNTIYF
CDR3 DNA: TGTGCCAGCAGCCCCCTCGAGGGTACGAAGCGAAACACCATATATTTT

D gene: NA
V gene: TRBV5-4
clone size: NA
J gene: TRBJ2-2
CDR3 protein: CASSQSDRTGELFF
CDR3 DNA: TGTGCCAGCAGCCAATCGGACCGGACCGGGGAGCTGTTTTTT

D gene: TRBD2
V gene: TRBV29-1
clone size: NA
J gene: TRBJ2-3
CDR3 protein: CTVAGADTQYF
CDR3 DNA: TGCACCGTAGCGGGGGCAGATACGCAGTATTTT

D gene: NA
V gene: TRBV2
clone size: NA
J gene: TRBJ2-3
CDR3 protein: CASSGTEYTDTQYF
CDR3 DNA: TGTGCCAGCAGCGGGACGGAGTACACAGATACGCAGTATTTT

D gene: NA
V gene: TRBV27
clone size: NA
J gene: TRBJ1-1
CDR3 protein: CASSSRTATNTEAFF
CDR3 DNA: TGTGCCAGCAGTTCCCGGACAGCCACGAACACTGAAGCTTTCTTT

D gene: NA
V gene: TRBV19
clone size: NA
J gene: TRBJ1-1
CDR3 protein: CASKRGGLSTEADKAFF
CDR3 DNA: TGTGCCAGTAAGAGAGGCGGATTGAGCACTGAAGCTGACAAAGCTTTCTTT

D gene: NA
V gene: TRBV19
clone size: once
J gene: TRBJ1-1
CDR3 protein: CASSPQGGGEAFF
CDR3 DNA: TGTGCCAGTAGTCCACAAGGCGGGGGAGAAGCTTTCTTT

D gene: TRBD2
V gene: TRBV2
clone size: few
J gene: TRBJ2-7
CDR3 protein: CASSVGGDEQYF
CDR3 DNA: TGTGCCAGCAGTGTGGGAGGGGACGAGCAGTACTTC

D gene: NA
V gene: TRBV30
clone size: NA
J gene: TRBJ2-1
CDR3 protein: CAWSPYNEQFF
CDR3 DNA: TGTGCCTGGAGCCCTTACAATGAGCAGTTCTTC